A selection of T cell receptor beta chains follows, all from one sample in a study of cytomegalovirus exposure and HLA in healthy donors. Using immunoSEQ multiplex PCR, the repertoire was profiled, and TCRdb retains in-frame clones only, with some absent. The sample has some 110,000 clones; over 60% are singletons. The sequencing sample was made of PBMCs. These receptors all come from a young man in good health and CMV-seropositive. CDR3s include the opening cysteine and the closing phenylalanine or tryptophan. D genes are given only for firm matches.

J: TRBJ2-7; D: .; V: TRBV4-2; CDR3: CASSQEEGLLTYEQYF
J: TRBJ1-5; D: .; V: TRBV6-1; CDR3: CASDRRLNQPQHF
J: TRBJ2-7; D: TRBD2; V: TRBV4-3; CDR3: CASSSRTSGGSSGHEQYF
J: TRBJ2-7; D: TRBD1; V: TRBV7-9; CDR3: CASSFPQGASSSYEQYF
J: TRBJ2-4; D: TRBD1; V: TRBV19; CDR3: CASSADREGAKNIQYF
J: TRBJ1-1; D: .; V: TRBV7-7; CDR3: CASSLEQGTEAFF
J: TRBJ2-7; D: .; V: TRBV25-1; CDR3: CASSEGHSYEQYF
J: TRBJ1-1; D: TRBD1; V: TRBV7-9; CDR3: CASSPQGGHTEAFF
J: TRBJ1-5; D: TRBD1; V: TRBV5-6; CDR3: CASSATGGYNQPQHF
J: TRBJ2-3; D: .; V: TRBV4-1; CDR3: CASSRPGVGGTDTQYF
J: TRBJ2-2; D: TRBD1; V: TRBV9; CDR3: CASSANRGGNTGELFF
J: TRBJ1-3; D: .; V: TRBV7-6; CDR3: CASSLDIADTIYF